Following are 11 T cell receptor beta chains from one sample sequenced in a study of T-cell memory formation after mild COVID-19. TCRdb fed the 5' RACE reads into MiXCR, producing one record per CDR3 protein. The sample includes some 64,000 distinct CDR3 sequences, about a tenth of them seen just once. Sequencing input: PBMCs or a T cell subset sorted from them (not recorded which). These receptors were taken from a man between 18 and 35 years old who had mild COVID-19 (a few samples of this study predate the infection). Cell type and time point are not known.

This chain links TRBV27 with TRBJ2-7; TRBD1 agrees at 7 bases. CDR1 MNHEY and CDR2 SMNVEV come from the germline V gene (reference sequence). CDR3 length: 15 amino acids. V was pared by 5 bases and J by 2 bases, with 9 bases of the junction left unmatched. The CDR3 DNA reads as TGTGCCAGCAGTGTCACGACAGGGAAAGCCTACGAGCAGTACTTC. Its protein product is CASSVTTGKAYEQYF.

The V call is TRBV5-6, the J call TRBJ2-5, with D possibly matching TRBD1 (6 bases). The V end lost 4 bases, the J end lost 2 bases, and 9 bases lay between the germline ends. The germline gives CDR1 SGHDT, CDR2 YYEEEE. This CDR3 has 13 residues. CDR3 sequence reads: CASSRQGQETQYF. CDR3 nucleotides: TGTGCCAGCAGCAGGCAGGGGCAAGAGACCCAGTACTTC. Based on the CDR3 plus reference TRBV5-6 and TRBJ2-5, the full variable domain is DAGVTQSPTHLIKTRGQQVTLRCSPKSGHDTVSWYQQALGQGPQFIFQYYEEEERQRGNFPDRFSGHQFPNYSSELNVNALLLGDSALYLCASSRQGQETQYFGPGTRLLVL.

This clonotype was counted at least ten times. V usage is TRBV2 and J usage is TRBJ2-5; D gene ambiguous. Trimming removed 4 bases at V and 5 bases at J, with 2 bases between. CDR3 length: 10 residues. Germline lookup yields CDR1 SNHLY and CDR2 FYNNEI. CDR3 nucleotides: TGTGCCAGCAGTGTGGAGACCCAGTACTTC. Amino acid sequence: CASSVETQYF.

The sample holds a few counts of this clonotype. The chain employs TRBV18 and TRBJ1-2; D perhaps matches TRBD1 (6 bases). Trimming left V 6 bases short and J 6 bases short, with 14 bases between. In germline, CDR1 is KGHSH, CDR2 LQKENI. The CDR3 spans 13 residues. CDR3 nucleotides: TGTGCCAGCTCCCCAAGGCCAGGGGATGGCTACACCTTC. Its translation is CASSPRPGDGYTF.

This clonotype was counted many times. The V and J genes are TRBV20-1 and TRBJ1-2; 8 positions match TRBD1. CDR3 length equals 13 residues. With V trimmed by 3 bases and J by 5 bases, 5 bases remained unmatched. The germline CDR1 and CDR2 sequences are DFQATT and SNEGSKA (reference sequence). CDR3 in amino acids: CSARTGEVYGYTF. CDR3 DNA: TGCAGTGCTAGGACAGGGGAGGTTTATGGCTACACCTTC.

The chain combines TRBV12-3 or TRBV12-4 with TRBJ2-3; D possibly corresponds to TRBD1 (6 bases). The CDR3 is 15 amino acids. Trimming took 6 bases from V and 4 from J, leaving 17 bases between them. CDR3 sequence reads: CASSLTGSLSDTQYF. CDR3 DNA sequence: TGTGCCAGCAGCCTAACAGGGTCTTTATCAGATACGCAGTATTTT.

V gene TRBV24-1 combines with J gene TRBJ2-6, with D maybe TRBD2 (7 bases). The CDR3 runs 17 residues. From germline, CDR1 is KGHDR and CDR2 SFDVKD. Trimming pared 5 bases from V and 0 bases from J, leaving 13 bases between. The CDR3 DNA reads TGTGCCACCAGTGCGGGGGGCACTTCCTCTGGGGCCAACGTCCTGACTTTC. Translating it yields CATSAGGTSSGANVLTF.

This clonotype was observed a handful of times. This sequence joins TRBV24-1 and TRBJ2-7; perhaps D is TRBD1 or TRBD2 (6 bases each). V lost 2 bases and J 6 bases, leaving 13 bases between the germline ends. Germline values: CDR1 KGHDR, CDR2 SFDVKD. This CDR3 region has 14 residues. The CDR3 DNA reads as TGTGCCACCAGTGATTCATCGGGGGCGGGCGAGCAGTACTTC. Residues: CATSDSSGAGEQYF.

This clonotype has a handful of counts. The chain has TRBV18 and TRBJ2-3; the D gene is possibly TRBD1 (6 bases). This CDR3 is 15 amino acids long. Trimming removed 2 bases at V and 1 base at J, with 10 bases between. Looked up from germline, CDR1 is KGHSH and CDR2 is LQKENI. CDR3 residues: CASSPGQPRTDTQYF. DNA for the CDR3: TGTGCCAGCTCACCAGGACAGCCCCGCACAGATACGCAGTATTTT. Full variable domain (outside the CDR3, taken from reference TRBV18 and TRBJ2-3): NAGVMQNPRHLVRRRGQEARLRCSPMKGHSHVYWYRQLPEEGLKFMVYLQKENIIDESGMPKERFSAEFPKEGPSILRIQQVVRGDSAAYFCASSPGQPRTDTQYFGPGTRLTVL.

The CDR3 spells CASSPGGHSYEQYF. As DNA, the CDR3 is TGTGCCAGCTCACCCGGGGGGCACTCCTACGAGCAGTACTTC. V gene TRBV18 combines with J gene TRBJ2-7; D may be TRBD2 (7 bases). Trimming removed 3 bases from V and 0 bases from J, with 9 bases in between. The CDR3 has 14 amino acids. Germline values: CDR1 KGHSH, CDR2 LQKENI.

The chain recombines TRBV12-3 or TRBV12-4 with TRBJ1-5, with 8 bases identical to TRBD1. V lost 7 bases and J lost 7; bases outside the gene matches: 12. The CDR3 is made up of 15 amino acids. The CDR3: CASTSTGTGIQPQHF. Written as DNA, the CDR3 is TGTGCCAGCACCTCCACCGGGACAGGAATCCAGCCCCAGCATTTT.